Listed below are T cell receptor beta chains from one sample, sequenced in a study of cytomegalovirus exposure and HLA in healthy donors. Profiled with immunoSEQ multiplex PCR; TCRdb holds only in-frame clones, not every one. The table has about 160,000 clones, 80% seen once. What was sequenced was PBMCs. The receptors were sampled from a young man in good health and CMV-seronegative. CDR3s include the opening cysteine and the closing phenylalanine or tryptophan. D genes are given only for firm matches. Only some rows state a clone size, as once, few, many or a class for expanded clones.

CDR3aa: CASSGSGGANEQFF
CDR3nt: TGTGCCAGCAGTGGAAGCGGGGGGGCGAATGAGCAGTTCTTC
abundance: .
v_gene: TRBV2
j_gene: TRBJ2-1
d_gene: TRBD2

CDR3aa: CASRSSGGFKNIQYF
CDR3nt: TGTGCCAGCAGATCTAGCGGGGGGTTCAAAAACATTCAGTACTTC
abundance: .
v_gene: TRBV6-1
j_gene: TRBJ2-4
d_gene: TRBD2

CDR3aa: CAWSGTGGRGGELFF
CDR3nt: TGTGCCTGGAGTGGGACGGGTGGCCGGGGCGGGGAGCTGTTTTTT
abundance: .
v_gene: TRBV30
j_gene: TRBJ2-2
d_gene: .

CDR3aa: CAISVKDRAETQYF
CDR3nt: TGTGCCATCAGTGTAAAGGACAGGGCTGAGACCCAGTACTTC
abundance: .
v_gene: TRBV10-3
j_gene: TRBJ2-5
d_gene: TRBD1

CDR3aa: CASSLSGNTEAFF
CDR3nt: TGTGCCAGCAGCTTATCAGGAAACACTGAAGCTTTCTTT
abundance: .
v_gene: TRBV7-9
j_gene: TRBJ1-1
d_gene: .

CDR3aa: CASSLGKIGRENRNTEAFF
CDR3nt: TGTGCCAGCAGCTTGGGGAAAATTGGGAGGGAAAATCGGAACACTGAAGCTTTCTTT
abundance: .
v_gene: TRBV7-9
j_gene: TRBJ1-1
d_gene: .

CDR3aa: CASSLMASGGAVADTQYF
CDR3nt: TGTGCCAGCAGCTTAATGGCTAGCGGGGGGGCAGTGGCAGATACGCAGTATTTT
abundance: few
v_gene: TRBV7-3
j_gene: TRBJ2-3
d_gene: TRBD2

CDR3aa: CASSVGGAKQGPRDEQYF
CDR3nt: TGTGCCAGCAGTGTGGGGGGGGCCAAACAGGGCCCTCGGGACGAGCAGTACTTC
abundance: .
v_gene: TRBV28
j_gene: TRBJ2-7
d_gene: .

CDR3aa: CASNPAGVYGYTF
CDR3nt: TGTGCCAGCAACCCCGCGGGTGTCTATGGCTACACCTTC
abundance: .
v_gene: TRBV28
j_gene: TRBJ1-2
d_gene: .

CDR3aa: CASATAYSNQPQHF
CDR3nt: TGTGCCAGTGCGACAGCTTATAGCAATCAGCCCCAGCATTTT
abundance: .
v_gene: TRBV2
j_gene: TRBJ1-5
d_gene: .

CDR3aa: CASSKIMGALGQPQHF
CDR3nt: TGTGCCAGCAGCAAGATAATGGGGGCGCTTGGGCAGCCCCAGCATTTT
abundance: .
v_gene: TRBV11-2
j_gene: TRBJ1-5
d_gene: .

CDR3aa: CASSFPSGMYNEQFF
CDR3nt: TGTGCCAGCAGCTTTCCTAGCGGGATGTACAATGAGCAGTTCTTC
abundance: .
v_gene: TRBV5-4
j_gene: TRBJ2-1
d_gene: TRBD2

CDR3aa: CASSRNSGTDYEQYF
CDR3nt: TGCGCCAGCAGCCGGAACTCCGGGACAGACTACGAGCAGTACTTC
abundance: .
v_gene: TRBV4-3
j_gene: TRBJ2-7
d_gene: TRBD1

CDR3aa: CASSVGLASNTGELFF
CDR3nt: TGTGCCAGCAGCGTAGGACTAGCGTCGAACACCGGGGAGCTGTTTTTT
abundance: .
v_gene: TRBV9
j_gene: TRBJ2-2
d_gene: TRBD2

CDR3aa: CASSFLGREGYEQYF
CDR3nt: TGTGCCAGCAGCTTTCTTGGGAGGGAAGGGTACGAGCAGTACTTC
abundance: .
v_gene: TRBV11-2
j_gene: TRBJ2-7
d_gene: TRBD2

CDR3aa: CASSEALRQQETQYF
CDR3nt: TGTGCCAGCAGTGAAGCGCTTCGTCAGCAAGAGACCCAGTACTTC
abundance: .
v_gene: TRBV2
j_gene: TRBJ2-5
d_gene: .

CDR3aa: CASSRDSNQPQHF
CDR3nt: TGTGCCAGCAGCCGGGACTCCAATCAGCCCCAGCATTTT
abundance: .
v_gene: TRBV7-3
j_gene: TRBJ1-5
d_gene: .

CDR3aa: CASSLVRTEVGMNTEAFF
CDR3nt: TGTGCCAGCAGCTTAGTTCGGACAGAAGTTGGGATGAACACTGAAGCTTTCTTT
abundance: once
v_gene: TRBV7-6
j_gene: TRBJ1-1
d_gene: .

CDR3aa: CASSFNPGHPSSGNTIYF
CDR3nt: TGTGCCAGCAGCTTTAATCCGGGACATCCGTCGTCTGGAAACACCATATATTTT
abundance: .
v_gene: TRBV5-8
j_gene: TRBJ1-3
d_gene: .

CDR3aa: CASSSLSSGNTIYF
CDR3nt: TGTGCCAGCAGCTCCCTTTCCTCTGGAAACACCATATATTTT
abundance: .
v_gene: TRBV6-5
j_gene: TRBJ1-3
d_gene: .

CDR3aa: CASSLGGGIQETQYF
CDR3nt: TGTGCCAGCAGCTTAGGAGGCGGCATCCAAGAGACCCAGTACTTC
abundance: .
v_gene: TRBV11-2
j_gene: TRBJ2-5
d_gene: .

CDR3aa: CATSRAGQGAHEQYF
CDR3nt: TGTGCCACCAGCAGAGCGGGACAGGGGGCTCACGAGCAGTACTTC
abundance: few
v_gene: TRBV15
j_gene: TRBJ2-7
d_gene: TRBD1

CDR3aa: CASSLGGGSRETQYF
CDR3nt: TGTGCCAGCAGCTTGGGCGGGGGATCGCGGGAGACCCAGTACTTC
abundance: .
v_gene: TRBV5-4
j_gene: TRBJ2-5
d_gene: TRBD2

CDR3aa: CASSIVGASGRRDTQYF
CDR3nt: TGTGCCAGTAGTATAGTTGGGGCTAGCGGGAGGAGAGATACGCAGTATTTT
abundance: .
v_gene: TRBV19
j_gene: TRBJ2-3
d_gene: TRBD2

CDR3aa: CASSSPPSYEQYF
CDR3nt: TGTGCCAGCAGTTCTCCTCCCTCCTACGAGCAGTACTTC
abundance: .
v_gene: TRBV28
j_gene: TRBJ2-7
d_gene: .

CDR3aa: CASSPNDRGAYEQYF
CDR3nt: TGTGCCAGCAGTCCGAATGACAGAGGCGCCTACGAGCAGTACTTC
abundance: once
v_gene: TRBV27
j_gene: TRBJ2-7
d_gene: .

CDR3aa: CASSLAVRETQYF
CDR3nt: TGTGCCAGCAGCTTAGCGGTGAGGGAGACCCAGTACTTC
abundance: few
v_gene: TRBV11-2
j_gene: TRBJ2-5
d_gene: .

CDR3aa: CASSLESTEAFF
CDR3nt: TGTGCCAGCAGCCTAGAGAGCACTGAAGCTTTCTTT
abundance: .
v_gene: TRBV28
j_gene: TRBJ1-1
d_gene: .

CDR3aa: CASSPGTIIKPQHF
CDR3nt: TGTGCCAGCAGCCCAGGGACTATTATCAAGCCCCAGCATTTT
abundance: .
v_gene: TRBV7-2
j_gene: TRBJ1-5
d_gene: .

CDR3aa: CASSYPRKLLVCEQYF
CDR3nt: TGTGCCAGCAGTTACCCGAGAAAATTACTAGTTTGTGAGCAGTACTTC
abundance: .
v_gene: TRBV6-8
j_gene: TRBJ2-7
d_gene: .

CDR3aa: CASSLGDRANTGELFF
CDR3nt: TGTGCCAGCAGCCTTGGGGACAGAGCGAACACCGGGGAGCTGTTTTTT
abundance: .
v_gene: TRBV28
j_gene: TRBJ2-2
d_gene: TRBD1

CDR3aa: CASSISRVNTEAFF
CDR3nt: TGTGCCAGTAGTATTTCTCGGGTTAACACTGAAGCTTTCTTT
abundance: .
v_gene: TRBV19
j_gene: TRBJ1-1
d_gene: .

CDR3aa: CASSEAPTRGHNEQFF
CDR3nt: TGTGCCAGCAGTGAAGCGCCCACGCGGGGGCACAATGAGCAGTTCTTC
abundance: .
v_gene: TRBV2
j_gene: TRBJ2-1
d_gene: .

CDR3aa: CASSLVLTGGSYNEQFF
CDR3nt: TGCGCCAGCAGCTTGGTTCTTACAGGGGGCTCCTACAATGAGCAGTTCTTC
abundance: .
v_gene: TRBV5-1
j_gene: TRBJ2-1
d_gene: TRBD1

CDR3aa: CASSSGGTGGSQETQYF
CDR3nt: TGTGCCAGCTCCTCAGGAGGGACAGGGGGATCTCAAGAGACCCAGTACTTC
abundance: .
v_gene: TRBV18
j_gene: TRBJ2-5
d_gene: TRBD1

CDR3aa: CATSRGFAATNEKLFF
CDR3nt: TGTGCCACCAGCAGAGGATTTGCAGCGACTAATGAAAAACTGTTTTTT
abundance: .
v_gene: TRBV15
j_gene: TRBJ1-4
d_gene: .

CDR3aa: CASSRGHQNTEAFF
CDR3nt: TGTGCCAGCAGCCGGGGACACCAGAACACTGAAGCTTTCTTT
abundance: .
v_gene: TRBV7-2
j_gene: TRBJ1-1
d_gene: .

CDR3aa: CASSQDYSSGSSTDTQYF
CDR3nt: TGCGCCAGCAGCCAAGATTATTCCAGCGGGTCTAGCACAGATACGCAGTATTTT
abundance: .
v_gene: TRBV4-3
j_gene: TRBJ2-3
d_gene: .

CDR3aa: CAAGGQGGSPLHF
CDR3nt: TGTGCCGCTGGGGGACAGGGCGGATCACCCCTCCACTTT
abundance: once
v_gene: TRBV10-3
j_gene: TRBJ1-6
d_gene: TRBD1

CDR3aa: CASSLGSGPNYGYTF
CDR3nt: TGTGCCAGCAGTTTGGGGTCAGGGCCTAACTATGGCTACACCTTC
abundance: .
v_gene: TRBV28
j_gene: TRBJ1-2
d_gene: .

CDR3aa: CASSPVTSGVANTGELFF
CDR3nt: TGCGCCAGCAGCCCAGTGACTAGCGGGGTGGCGAACACCGGGGAGCTGTTTTTT
abundance: .
v_gene: TRBV5-1
j_gene: TRBJ2-2
d_gene: TRBD2

CDR3aa: CATENRVDYGYTF
CDR3nt: TGTGCCACCGAAAACAGGGTAGACTATGGCTACACCTTC
abundance: .
v_gene: TRBV28
j_gene: TRBJ1-2
d_gene: .

CDR3aa: CASSLLAEAFF
CDR3nt: TGTGCCAGCAGCCTTCTCGCTGAAGCTTTCTTT
abundance: .
v_gene: TRBV16
j_gene: TRBJ1-1
d_gene: .

CDR3aa: CASSHRVAEAFF
CDR3nt: TGTGCCAGCAGCCACAGGGTTGCTGAAGCTTTCTTT
abundance: .
v_gene: TRBV7-2
j_gene: TRBJ1-1
d_gene: .

CDR3aa: CASSYSTERPSYEQYF
CDR3nt: TGTGCCAGCAGTTACTCGACAGAACGCCCGTCCTACGAGCAGTACTTC
abundance: .
v_gene: TRBV6-6
j_gene: TRBJ2-7
d_gene: .

CDR3aa: CASSPRLRWLGELFF
CDR3nt: TGTGCCAGCAGCCCCCGACTCCGGTGGTTGGGGGAGCTGTTTTTT
abundance: few
v_gene: TRBV5-5
j_gene: TRBJ2-2
d_gene: .

CDR3aa: CASTISGTPNTGELFF
CDR3nt: TGTGCCAGTACCATTAGCGGGACCCCGAACACCGGGGAGCTGTTTTTT
abundance: .
v_gene: TRBV19
j_gene: TRBJ2-2
d_gene: TRBD2

CDR3aa: CASSSQGKLFF
CDR3nt: TGTGCCAGCAGTAGTCAGGGGAAACTGTTTTTT
abundance: .
v_gene: TRBV6-5
j_gene: TRBJ1-4
d_gene: .

CDR3aa: CASSWAGSSGNTIYF
CDR3nt: TGCGCCAGCAGCTGGGCGGGAAGCTCTGGAAACACCATATATTTT
abundance: once
v_gene: TRBV5-1
j_gene: TRBJ1-3
d_gene: .

CDR3aa: CATSREQGGPYEQYF
CDR3nt: TGTGCCACCAGCAGAGAACAGGGGGGTCCCTACGAGCAGTACTTC
abundance: few
v_gene: TRBV15
j_gene: TRBJ2-7
d_gene: TRBD1

CDR3aa: CASSFKGVGYGYTF
CDR3nt: TGTGCCAGCAGTTTTAAAGGGGTCGGCTATGGCTACACCTTC
abundance: .
v_gene: TRBV27
j_gene: TRBJ1-2
d_gene: .

CDR3aa: CASSRPGTEAFF
CDR3nt: TGTGCCAGCAGTCGCCCGGGGACTGAAGCTTTCTTT
abundance: few
v_gene: TRBV6-1
j_gene: TRBJ1-1
d_gene: .